The rows below give T cell receptor beta chains drawn from one sample of a study of cytomegalovirus exposure and HLA in healthy donors. The method was immunoSEQ multiplex PCR; TCRdb's version includes in-frame clones alone and lacks a portion of them. Here the sample spans around 150,000 clones, more than 70% being singletons. The specimen was PBMCs. The receptors derive from a man aged 25 to 40 in good health and CMV-seronegative. The CDR3 runs from the conserved cysteine through the conserved F or W. The D gene is left open where the match is weak. The size entry is marked missing in some rows and otherwise reads once, few, many or a size class.

J: TRBJ2-1
D: TRBD2
size: .
V: TRBV7-8
CDR3: CASSSNTPRLAGASNEQFF
DNA: TGTGCCAGCAGCTCCAATACGCCTCGACTAGCGGGAGCATCCAATGAGCAGTTCTTC

J: TRBJ2-2
D: .
size: .
V: TRBV12-5
CDR3: CASGPQAGPNTGELFF
DNA: TGTGCTAGTGGTCCCCAAGCAGGGCCCAACACCGGGGAGCTGTTTTTT

J: TRBJ2-7
D: TRBD2
size: .
V: TRBV4-1
CDR3: CASSPLAGGLYEQYF
DNA: TGCGCCAGCAGCCCGCTAGCGGGAGGTTTATACGAGCAGTACTTC

J: TRBJ2-1
D: .
size: few
V: TRBV27
CDR3: CASRGGVGEQFF
DNA: TGTGCCAGCAGGGGGGGAGTGGGTGAGCAGTTCTTC

J: TRBJ2-1
D: TRBD2
size: .
V: TRBV4-1
CDR3: CASSQPGLAGGPEGEQFF
DNA: TGCGCCAGCAGCCAACCGGGACTAGCGGGAGGGCCTGAGGGTGAGCAGTTCTTC

J: TRBJ2-5
D: .
size: .
V: TRBV6-1
CDR3: CAGATTLETQYF
DNA: TGTGCCGGGGCAACTACTCTCGAGACCCAGTACTTC

J: TRBJ2-5
D: .
size: .
V: TRBV18
CDR3: CASSGGYQETQYF
DNA: TGTGCCAGCTCAGGCGGCTACCAAGAGACCCAGTACTTC

J: TRBJ2-7
D: TRBD2
size: .
V: TRBV10-1
CDR3: CASSEGTSGSLTYEQYF
DNA: TGCGCCAGCAGTGAGGGGACTAGCGGGAGTCTTACCTACGAGCAGTACTTC

J: TRBJ2-6
D: TRBD1
size: .
V: TRBV19
CDR3: CASSTDRTRGISGANVLTF
DNA: TGTGCCAGTAGTACGGACAGGACCAGGGGGATATCTGGGGCCAACGTCCTGACTTTC

J: TRBJ2-3
D: TRBD1
size: .
V: TRBV29-1
CDR3: CSVEEMKGQVGSDTQYF
DNA: TGCAGCGTTGAAGAGATGAAAGGACAGGTCGGGTCGGATACGCAGTATTTT

J: TRBJ2-5
D: .
size: .
V: TRBV4-2
CDR3: CASSRSTQETQYF
DNA: TGTGCCAGCAGCCGGTCTACCCAAGAGACCCAGTACTTC

J: TRBJ2-1
D: TRBD2
size: .
V: TRBV6-5
CDR3: CASSYLRGRDNEQFF
DNA: TGTGCCAGCAGTTATTTGCGGGGGAGGGACAATGAGCAGTTCTTC

J: TRBJ1-1
D: TRBD1
size: .
V: TRBV27
CDR3: CASSLLQGNLNTEAFF
DNA: TGTGCCAGCAGTTTGCTACAGGGGAATTTGAACACTGAAGCTTTCTTT

J: TRBJ2-7
D: TRBD1
size: .
V: TRBV2
CDR3: CASSEWQGANSLFRSYEQYF
DNA: TGTGCCAGCAGTGAATGGCAGGGGGCGAATTCCCTTTTTCGCTCCTACGAGCAGTACTTC

J: TRBJ2-5
D: TRBD2
size: .
V: TRBV5-1
CDR3: CASSLRLGLAGETQYF
DNA: TGCGCCAGCAGCTTACGATTGGGACTAGCGGGGGAGACCCAGTACTTC

J: TRBJ2-1
D: TRBD2
size: .
V: TRBV5-5
CDR3: CASSPTSGSYNEQFF
DNA: TGTGCCAGCAGCCCGACTAGCGGGAGCTACAATGAGCAGTTCTTC

J: TRBJ1-2
D: .
size: .
V: TRBV2
CDR3: CASSEAASLGYTF
DNA: TGTGCCAGCAGTGAGGCGGCGTCTCTTGGCTACACCTTC

J: TRBJ2-2
D: TRBD2
size: .
V: TRBV2
CDR3: CAGGLAGAPEELFF
DNA: TGTGCCGGGGGACTAGCGGGAGCTCCGGAGGAGCTGTTTTTT

J: TRBJ1-5
D: .
size: .
V: TRBV7-9
CDR3: CASSLESQPQHF
DNA: TGTGCCAGCAGCTTAGAGAGTCAGCCCCAGCATTTT

J: TRBJ2-7
D: .
size: .
V: TRBV6-1
CDR3: CASRDFSYEQYF
DNA: TGTGCCAGCAGGGACTTCTCCTACGAGCAGTACTTC

J: TRBJ1-2
D: .
size: .
V: TRBV5-5
CDR3: CASSADTTNYGYTF
DNA: TGTGCCAGCAGCGCGGACACAACTAACTATGGCTACACCTTC

J: TRBJ1-1
D: .
size: .
V: TRBV5-1
CDR3: CASSLDRRESEAFF
DNA: TGCGCCAGCAGCTTGGACAGGAGGGAATCTGAAGCTTTCTTT

J: TRBJ2-7
D: .
size: .
V: TRBV7-9
CDR3: CASSLGVGDTTYEQYF
DNA: TGTGCCAGCAGCTTAGGCGTGGGGGACACGACCTACGAGCAGTACTTC

J: TRBJ2-7
D: .
size: .
V: TRBV20-1
CDR3: CSASAGREQYF
DNA: TGCAGTGCTTCGGCGGGTCGCGAGCAGTACTTC

J: TRBJ1-4
D: .
size: .
V: TRBV5-1
CDR3: CASSLSGWATNEKLFF
DNA: TGCGCCAGCAGCTTGTCAGGGTGGGCAACTAATGAAAAACTGTTTTTT

J: TRBJ1-5
D: TRBD1
size: .
V: TRBV30
CDR3: CAWSKQGDQPQHF
DNA: TGTGCCTGGAGTAAACAGGGGGATCAGCCCCAGCATTTT

J: TRBJ2-2
D: .
size: .
V: TRBV18
CDR3: CASSPGTHTGELFF
DNA: TGTGCCAGCTCACCTGGGACACACACCGGGGAGCTGTTTTTT

J: TRBJ1-3
D: .
size: .
V: TRBV11-2
CDR3: CASSFRQASGDRPGNTIYF
DNA: TGTGCCAGCAGCTTCAGGCAGGCGTCCGGGGATCGTCCTGGAAACACCATATATTTT

J: TRBJ2-2
D: TRBD2
size: .
V: TRBV7-8
CDR3: CASSLESAGANTGELFF
DNA: TGTGCCAGCAGCTTAGAATCCGCGGGAGCGAACACCGGGGAGCTGTTTTTT

J: TRBJ2-1
D: .
size: .
V: TRBV18
CDR3: CASSLVDSYNEQFF
DNA: TGTGCCAGCTCACTCGTGGACAGCTACAATGAGCAGTTCTTC

J: TRBJ2-6
D: .
size: .
V: TRBV10-2
CDR3: CASSESQGLLRGANVLTF
DNA: TGCGCCAGCAGTGAGAGTCAGGGGCTGCTGCGCGGGGCCAACGTCCTGACTTTC

J: TRBJ2-2
D: .
size: .
V: TRBV7-9
CDR3: CSSSSPITGSLPGELFF
DNA: TGTTCCAGCAGCTCACCCATCACAGGGAGTCTTCCCGGGGAGCTGTTTTTT

J: TRBJ2-3
D: .
size: .
V: TRBV7-3
CDR3: CASSRDSTDTQYF
DNA: TGTGCCAGCAGCCGGGACTCCACAGATACGCAGTATTTT

J: TRBJ1-2
D: TRBD1
size: .
V: TRBV28
CDR3: CASGSPTGGTTNYGYTF
DNA: TGTGCCAGCGGGTCTCCGACAGGGGGCACGACGAACTATGGCTACACCTTC

J: TRBJ1-5
D: TRBD1
size: once
V: TRBV28
CDR3: CASSLGGQGQQPQHF
DNA: TGTGCCAGCAGTTTAGGGGGACAGGGTCAACAGCCCCAGCATTTT

J: TRBJ2-7
D: .
size: .
V: TRBV11-2
CDR3: CASSLFHEQYF
DNA: TGTGCCAGCAGCTTATTCCACGAGCAGTACTTC

J: TRBJ1-2
D: .
size: .
V: TRBV2
CDR3: CASSPQGGVDYGYTF
DNA: TGTGCCAGCAGCCCCCAAGGTGGAGTAGACTATGGCTACACCTTC

J: TRBJ2-1
D: .
size: few
V: TRBV11-3
CDR3: CASSLDGRESYNEQFF
DNA: TGTGCCAGCAGCTTAGATGGCCGGGAGAGTTACAATGAGCAGTTCTTC

J: TRBJ1-5
D: TRBD1
size: once
V: TRBV4-1
CDR3: CASSQDWRDRGSNQPQHF
DNA: TGCGCCAGCAGCCAAGATTGGAGGGACAGGGGTAGCAATCAGCCCCAGCATTTT

J: TRBJ2-7
D: TRBD1
size: .
V: TRBV13
CDR3: CASSPYRGGNEQYF
DNA: TGTGCCAGCAGCCCGTACAGGGGCGGTAACGAGCAGTACTTC

J: TRBJ2-3
D: .
size: .
V: TRBV7-9
CDR3: CASSSTGWEGDTQYF
DNA: TGTGCCAGCAGCTCGACAGGATGGGAGGGAGATACGCAGTATTTT

J: TRBJ2-2
D: .
size: .
V: TRBV10-1
CDR3: CASSESLEGELFF
DNA: TGCGCCAGCAGTGAATCTCTTGAGGGGGAGCTGTTTTTT

J: TRBJ2-7
D: .
size: .
V: TRBV18
CDR3: CASSPGGSGLYEQYF
DNA: TGTGCCAGCTCACCAGGGGGGTCGGGCCTCTACGAGCAGTACTTC

J: TRBJ1-2
D: TRBD1
size: .
V: TRBV10-3
CDR3: CAISESQVRHRGDGYTF
DNA: TGTGCCATCAGTGAGTCGCAGGTTCGCCACAGGGGGGATGGCTACACCTTC

J: TRBJ1-2
D: TRBD1
size: .
V: TRBV19
CDR3: CASGQGDYGYTF
DNA: TGTGCCAGTGGACAGGGGGACTATGGCTACACCTTC

J: TRBJ1-2
D: TRBD1
size: once
V: TRBV9
CDR3: CASSVDPTGVYGYTF
DNA: TGTGCCAGCAGCGTAGACCCCACAGGGGTGTATGGCTACACCTTC

J: TRBJ2-3
D: TRBD2
size: .
V: TRBV19
CDR3: CASSGAGGPDTQYF
DNA: TGTGCCAGTAGTGGTGCGGGAGGGCCTGATACGCAGTATTTT

J: TRBJ2-5
D: .
size: .
V: TRBV27
CDR3: CASSLEGPQETQYF
DNA: TGTGCCAGCAGTTTAGAGGGTCCCCAAGAGACCCAGTACTTC